The present entry profiles one TCR beta chain with its context. Original methodology: Estimation of nucleated cell counts was performed using reference gene primer amplification. The repertoire was sequenced with immunoSEQ multiplex PCR; TCRdb's copy has only in-frame clones and lacks some. That table gives V, J and clone size, and the DNA gave D and trimming. Of a few hundred thousand clones listed, around four fifths are singletons. Trimming pared 6 bases from V and 10 bases from J, leaving 12 bases between. Germline CDR1 MNHEY, CDR2 SMNVEV (reference sequence). The length of the CDR3 is 11 residues. The data belong to a study of blood T cell repertoires in COVID-19. Overall study: Donors in the United States, Italy and Spain gave samples during acute or convalescent COVID-19. PBMCs, B-cell-depleted T cells, or T cells provided the cDNA or gDNA that made up the material.

J is TRBJ1-1 and V is TRBV27; D call uncertain. The sample taken for sequencing was peripheral blood. The sequence was collected from a man between 45 and 60 years old with active or convalescent COVID-19. CDR3 nucleotide sequence: TGTGCCAGCAGCACGCCGGGTAGAGCTTTCTTT. Translating gives CASSTPGRAFF.